What follows is one T cell receptor (beta chain) and its context. These data come from a study of T-cell memory formation after mild COVID-19. TCRdb used MiXCR to reprocess the 5' RACE reads, holding one entry per CDR3 protein. The sample records a few hundred thousand distinct CDR3 sequences, roughly 21% being singletons. The TCR comes from an adult woman who had mild COVID-19 (a few samples of this study predate the infection). Cell type and time point are not known. Sequencing used PBMCs or a T cell subset sorted from them (not recorded which).

In DNA form, the CDR3 reads TGCAGTGCTAGAGTAACAGGGAGCTCCTATAATTCACCCCTCCACTTT. Translated, it gives CSARVTGSSYNSPLHF. The chain is built from TRBV20-1 and TRBJ1-6, with D possibly matching TRBD1 (6 bases). Germline loops: CDR1 DFQATT, CDR2 SNEGSKA (reference sequence). The CDR3 totals 16 residues. The V gene lost 1 base and the J gene lost 0 bases, with 10 bases spanning the gap.